A single sample is the source of the 30 T cell receptor beta chains below, sequenced in a study of PD-1 blockade in classical Hodgkin lymphoma. Some clones are missing from TCRdb's copy, which holds only in-frame ones; the method was immunoSEQ multiplex PCR. Among 10,000 to 13,000 clones, around 72% were seen once, and the ten largest hold roughly 33%. Brentuximab vedotin exposure varied, and every patient relapsed after autologous stem cell transplantation. Material: peripheral blood mononuclear cells (PBMCs), obtained at baseline. All receptors come from a human donor with classical Hodgkin lymphoma.

The chain combines TRBV6-5 with TRBJ1-2; D not resolved. This CDR3 is 13 amino acids long. The germline V gene encodes CDR1 MNHEY and CDR2 SVGAGI. The V end was cut by 0 bases, the J end by 4 bases, with 6 bases between. CDR3 region: CASSYSGSYGYTF. The CDR3 DNA reads as TGTGCCAGCAGTTACTCGGGCAGCTATGGCTACACCTTC.

V usage is TRBV5-1 and J usage is TRBJ2-5; D is perhaps TRBD1 (6 bases). The CDR3 covers 16 residues. Germline lookup yields CDR1 SGHRS and CDR2 YFSETQ. Deletions cut 2 bases from V and 4 bases from J, with 18 bases between. In DNA, the CDR3 is TGCGCCAGCAGCTTAGGGGGAGAGCATGGCGGAGAGACCCAGTACTTC. Amino acids: CASSLGGEHGGETQYF. Full variable domain (outside the CDR3, taken from reference TRBV5-1 and TRBJ2-5): KAGVTQTPRYLIKTRGQQVTLSCSPISGHRSVSWYQQTPGQGLQFLFEYFSETQRNKGNFPGRFSGRQFSNSRSEMNVSTLELGDSALYLCASSLGGEHGGETQYFGPGTRLLVL.

CDR3 in amino acids: CASSLIGGFYEQYV. The CDR3 DNA follows: TGTGCCAGCTCCCTCATCGGGGGATTCTACGAGCAGTACGTC. This sequence joins TRBV18 and TRBJ2-7; tentatively, D is TRBD2 (6 bases). This CDR3 has 14 residues. Looked up from germline, CDR1 is KGHSH and CDR2 is LQKENI. V was trimmed by 6 bases and J by 3 bases, leaving 15 bases between them.

This clone has just one count. The rearrangement uses TRBV10-2 and TRBJ1-5; the D is unclear. CDR3 length equals 15 residues. Deletions cut 6 bases from V and 4 bases from J, with 16 bases between. Germline lookup yields CDR1 WSHSY and CDR2 SAAADI. The CDR3 DNA follows: TGCGCCAGCAGCCCCTCTACAGCAAGGAATCAGCCCCAGCATTTT. Encoded protein: CASSPSTARNQPQHF.

Of note for this clone: Other DNA sequences of this sample code for an identical CDR3. V and J are TRBV7-9 and TRBJ2-3; D unresolved. The germline gives CDR1 SEHNR, CDR2 FQNEAQ (reference sequence). V was trimmed by 9 bases and J by 4 bases, leaving 14 bases between them. This CDR3 spans 13 amino acids. The CDR3 DNA reads as TGTGCCAGTAGCAGGAGTTCCGCAGATACGCAGTATTTT. It is translated as CASSRSSADTQYF.

This clone was observed a handful of times. The chain couples TRBV2 to TRBJ2-2; D is ambiguous. The CDR3 is 12 amino acids. V was pared by 6 bases and J by 3 bases, with 5 bases between. Looked up from germline, CDR1 is SNHLY and CDR2 is FYNNEI. CDR3 sequence: CASRGDTGELFF. CDR3 bases: TGTGCCAGCAGAGGAGACACCGGGGAGCTGTTTTTT.

The rearrangement joins TRBV11-2 to TRBJ1-6; D may be TRBD1 (5 bases). The CDR3 runs to 15 residues. V gave up 4 bases and J gave up 7 bases, with 14 bases separating them. The germline CDR1 and CDR2 sequences are SGHAT and FQNNGV. The CDR3 spells CASSSRVQPNSPLHF. The CDR3 DNA reads TGTGCCAGCAGCTCCAGGGTGCAGCCAAATTCACCCCTCCACTTT. The full variable domain, rest sourced from reference TRBV11-2 and TRBJ1-6, is EAGVAQSPRYKIIEKRQSVAFWCNPISGHATLYWYQQILGQGPKLLIQFQNNGVVDDSQLPKDRFSAERLKGVDSTLKIQPAKLEDSAVYLCASSSRVQPNSPLHFGNGTRLTVT.

This clone appeared a few times. Here the CDR3 DNA reads TGTGCCAGCAACGGGCAGAACAATCAGCCCCAGCATTTT. Its protein product is CASNGQNNQPQHF. The V gene is TRBV2, the J gene TRBJ1-5; no clear D. Germline CDR1 SNHLY, CDR2 FYNNEI. Between the trimmed V and J ends, which lost 7 bases and 3 bases, there was a span of 10 bases. CDR3 length equals 13 residues. The full variable domain, completed using reference TRBV2 and TRBJ1-5, is EPEVTQTPSHQVTQMGQEVILRCVPISNHLYFYWYRQILGQKVEFLVSFYNNEISEKSEIFDDQFSVERPDGSNFTLKIRSTKLEDSAMYFCASNGQNNQPQHFGDGTRLSIL.

The chain recombines TRBV6-1 with TRBJ2-7, with 7 bases matching TRBD1. In germline, CDR1 is MNHNS, CDR2 SASEGT. The CDR3 is 16 amino acids. With V trimmed by 4 bases and J by 1 base, 10 bases remained unmatched. The CDR3 sequence: CASSGLRQGRSYEQYV. The CDR3 nucleotides are TGTGCCAGCAGTGGCCTGCGACAGGGACGGTCCTACGAGCAGTACGTC.

This clone was counted a single time. The chain links TRBV7-6 to TRBJ2-5; TRBD2 matches at 12 bases. V trimming: 2 bases; J trimming: 5 bases; junction bases outside the gene matches: 3. The CDR3 runs 15 residues. CDR1 and CDR2 (germline): SGHVS, FNYEAQ. The CDR3 protein is CASSLLAGGPETQYF. CDR3 DNA: TGTGCCAGCAGCTTACTAGCGGGGGGGCCGGAGACCCAGTACTTC. Full variable domain (outside the CDR3, taken from reference TRBV7-6 and TRBJ2-5): GAGVSQSPRYKVTKRGQDVALRCDPISGHVSLYWYRQALGQGPEFLTYFNYEAQQDKSGLPNDRFSAERPEGSISTLTIQRTEQRDSAMYRCASSLLAGGPETQYFGPGTRLLVL.

The V call is TRBV21-1, the J call TRBJ1-2; the D call of TRBD1 is as the table states it, not checked on the DNA. TRBV21-1 is classified as a pseudogene. The CDR3 contains 13 residues. The CDR3 sequence is CASSTRVSYGYTF. Here the CDR3 DNA reads TGTGCCAGCAGCACCAGGGTGTCTTATGGCTACACCTTC.

The J gene is TRBJ2-3, the V gene TRBV7-2; D tentatively fits TRBD1 or TRBD2 (6 bases each). Germline values: CDR1 SGHTA, CDR2 FQGNSA. CDR3 length: 14 amino acids. The V and J ends lost 2 bases and 5 bases respectively, with 11 bases between them. Here the CDR3 DNA reads TGTGCCAGCAGCTTATCCGGGGGCCTAGATACGCAGTATTTT. Translated: CASSLSGGLDTQYF.

Within the sample, this clone is large. The genes are TRBV6-5 and TRBJ1-5; maybe TRBD1 (5 bases). The CDR3 is 15 amino acids. V was shortened by 0 bases and J by 0 bases, with 6 bases between the two germline ends. In germline, CDR1 is MNHEY, CDR2 SVGAGI. The DNA of the CDR3 is TGTGCCAGCAGTTACTCAGACAGTAGCAATCAGCCCCAGCATTTT. Protein product: CASSYSDSSNQPQHF.

The J gene is TRBJ2-7, the V gene TRBV27, with D possibly matching TRBD1 (6 bases). V gave up 6 bases and J gave up 4 bases, with 13 bases separating them. Germline V CDR1 and CDR2: MNHEY, SMNVEV (reference sequence). The CDR3 extends over 13 amino acids. DNA for the CDR3: TGTGCCAGCAGCCAGAGGACAGATTACGAGCAGTACGTC. As protein: CASSQRTDYEQYV.

This clone was found a few times. This chain joins TRBV6-5 and TRBJ1-1; possible D gene TRBD1, 5 bases. The CDR3 length is 11 residues. Trimming pared 6 bases from V and 10 bases from J, leaving 12 bases between. The V gene's germline CDR1 is MNHEY and CDR2 SVGAGI. This CDR3 is CASRVTVGAFF. CDR3 in DNA: TGTGCCAGCAGGGTGACAGTGGGAGCTTTCTTT.

The chain is built from TRBV11-3 and TRBJ2-5; D may correspond to TRBD1 or TRBD2 (6 bases each). The germline CDR1 and CDR2 sequences are SGHNT and YENEEA. The V end lost 5 bases, the J end lost 5 bases, and 15 bases lay between the germline ends. The CDR3 has 14 residues. The CDR3 loop reads CASSPRGGRETQYF. CDR3 sequence (DNA): TGTGCCAGCAGCCCACGAGGGGGGCGGGAGACCCAGTACTTC.

The V gene is TRBV18, the J gene TRBJ2-3, with D uncertain. The ends were cut back, 7 bases at V and 2 bases at J, with 10 bases in the middle. The CDR3 is 13 amino acids. In germline, CDR1 is KGHSH, CDR2 LQKENI. For the CDR3, the DNA is TGTGCCAGCTTACGTTCCTACACAGATACGCAGTATTTT. Encoded protein: CASLRSYTDTQYF.

This clone is medium-sized in the sample. The chain employs TRBV27 and TRBJ2-5; TRBD1 might be the D (6 bases). CDR3 size: 13 residues. The V and J ends lost 6 bases and 7 bases respectively, with 15 bases between them. Germline V gene lookup returns CDR1 MNHEY and CDR2 SMNVEV (reference sequence). The CDR3 region is CASSFTVGGTQYF. The CDR3 nucleotides are TGTGCCAGCAGCTTTACCGTAGGGGGGACCCAGTACTTC.

J is TRBJ1-2 and V is TRBV2, with D tentatively TRBD1 (5 bases). The CDR3 totals 12 residues. V lost 10 bases to trimming and J lost 4 bases, with 13 bases between them. Germline V lookup: CDR1 SNHLY, CDR2 FYNNEI. The CDR3 protein is CATSKDTYGYTF. CDR3 DNA sequence: TGTGCCACTTCGAAGGACACCTATGGCTACACCTTC.

V gene TRBV5-4 combines with J gene TRBJ2-5, with unresolved D. Trimming pared 4 bases from V and 4 bases from J, leaving 14 bases between. This CDR3 has 14 amino acids. Germline V gene sequence: CDR1 SGHNT, CDR2 YYREEE (reference sequence). CDR3 in DNA: TGTGCCAGCAGCGGATATAGAAACCGAGAGACCCAGTACTTC. It encodes CASSGYRNRETQYF.

This chain connects TRBV6-5 to TRBJ2-5, with 7 bases matching TRBD1. This CDR3 has 13 amino acids. Germline CDR1 MNHEY, CDR2 SVGAGI. V trimming: 6 bases; J trimming: 4 bases; junction bases outside the gene matches: 5. The CDR3 loop reads CASRLQGPETQYF. The CDR3 DNA follows: TGTGCCAGCAGGCTACAGGGGCCAGAGACCCAGTACTTC.

This sequence joins TRBV10-3 and TRBJ2-7; 7 positions agree with TRBD1. V lost 5 bases, J lost 1 base, and 8 bases stayed unmatched. This CDR3 is 15 amino acids long. Germline V CDR1 and CDR2: ENHRY, SYGVKD. The chain's CDR3 is CAISSRGTASYEQYF. In DNA form, the CDR3 reads TGTGCCATCAGTTCCCGTGGGACAGCTTCCTACGAGCAGTACTTC.

This chain joins TRBV10-1 and TRBJ2-2; D is uncertain. The CDR3 consists of 14 residues. Germline V lookup: CDR1 WNHNN, CDR2 SYGVQD (reference sequence). Trimming took off 2 bases at V and 5 bases at J, with 9 bases between the two ends. CDR3 loop: CASSEPIGTGELFF. CDR3 nucleotide sequence: TGCGCCAGCAGTGAGCCGATTGGTACCGGGGAGCTGTTTTTT.

The chain is built from TRBV27 and TRBJ1-5; D possibly corresponds to TRBD1 (6 bases). The CDR3 is 14 residues long. Germline V lookup: CDR1 MNHEY, CDR2 SMNVEV (reference sequence). V was pared by 3 bases and J by 6 bases, with 12 bases between. The DNA for the CDR3 is TGTGCCAGCAGTTTGTACGGGGGCGGTCAGCCCCAGCATTTT. It codes for CASSLYGGGQPQHF.

The chain has TRBV7-3 and TRBJ2-3; D is undetermined. Germline CDR1 reads SGHTA; CDR2 reads FQGTGA. Deletions cut 5 bases from V and 5 bases from J, with 8 bases between. The CDR3 has 12 amino acids. This CDR3 is CASSDLEDTQYF. The CDR3 DNA is TGTGCCAGCAGCGACTTGGAAGATACGCAGTATTTT.

This chain connects TRBV19 to TRBJ2-1, with TRBD1 matching 8 bases. J lost 9 bases, V lost 9 bases, and 10 bases had no gene match. CDR3 size: 13 residues. The germline gives CDR1 LNHDA, CDR2 SQIVND (reference sequence). The CDR3: CASQSRTGFEQFF. The CDR3 coding sequence is TGTGCCAGCCAAAGCCGGACAGGGTTTGAGCAGTTCTTC. The full variable domain, rest sourced from reference TRBV19 and TRBJ2-1, is DGGITQSPKYLFRKEGQNVTLSCEQNLNHDAMYWYRQDPGQGLRLIYYSQIVNDFQKGDIAEGYSVSREKKESFPLTVTSAQKNPTAFYLCASQSRTGFEQFFGPGTRLTVL.

The V call is TRBV11-2, the J call TRBJ1-2; D is perhaps TRBD1 (6 bases). The CDR3 consists of 16 residues. CDR1 is SGHAT, CDR2 FQNNGV, per germline. The V and J ends lost 4 bases and 2 bases respectively, with 17 bases between them. The CDR3 protein is CASSSIGTTENYGYTF. CDR3 sequence (DNA): TGTGCCAGCAGCTCAATTGGGACAACAGAGAACTATGGCTACACCTTC.

The chain links TRBV14 to TRBJ2-5; D not certain. Germline CDR1 reads SGHDN; CDR2 reads FVKESK. Between the trimmed V and J ends, which lost 2 bases and 2 bases, there was a span of 15 bases. This CDR3 region has 16 residues. This CDR3 reads CASSQNSWESQETQYF. The CDR3 DNA sequence: TGTGCCAGCAGCCAAAATAGCTGGGAATCACAAGAGACCCAGTACTTC.

This clone has only a few counts. The chain recombines TRBV7-9 with TRBJ1-6; D is ambiguous. The germline CDR1 and CDR2 sequences are SEHNR and FQNEAQ (reference sequence). Trimming removed 3 bases at V and 6 bases at J, with 9 bases between. This CDR3 spans 14 amino acids. Here the CDR3 DNA reads TGTGCCAGCAGCTTTGGCCGGGCTAATTCACCCCTCCACTTT. It specifies CASSFGRANSPLHF.

The chain joins TRBV19 to TRBJ2-3; TRBD2 matches 14 bases. Germline assignment: CDR1 LNHDA and CDR2 SQIVND (reference sequence). J gave up 6 bases and V 5 bases, and 10 bases lay outside the gene matches. The CDR3 consists of 17 residues. The CDR3 DNA follows: TGTGCCAGTAGTCTACGACTAGCGGGGGGGTTGCAGGATACGCAGTATTTT. Its translation: CASSLRLAGGLQDTQYF.